These T cell receptor beta chains were read from a single sample in a study of T cell changes during pregnancy in multiple sclerosis. Profiling relied on immunoSEQ multiplex PCR, and the TCRdb table lists in-frame clones only, not all of them. The sample has 45,000 or so clones, about 88% seen once; the top ten hold over 5%. The sample in question was CD8+ T cells from peripheral blood mononuclear cells, obtained after pregnancy. The receptors were gathered from a female donor in good health, enrolled as a control in a pregnancy study. Each CDR3 is given with its conserved first and last residue. The D gene is left open where the match is weak. Clone size is not always given. Where it is, it says once, few, many or a class for expanded clones.

TRBJ1-1 once TRBV5-4 . CASSLTNTEAFF TGTGCCAGCAGCTTAACTAACACTGAAGCTTTCTTT
TRBJ1-1 few TRBV7-9 TRBD1 CASSSDGTGENF TGTGCCAGCAGCTCTGATGGGACAGGGGAAAACTTT
TRBJ1-2 . TRBV27 . CASSTGASTYGYTF TGTGCCAGCAGTACAGGCGCGTCCACCTATGGCTACACCTTC
TRBJ1-6 . TRBV27 . CATASGTYNSPLHF TGTGCCACCGCCTCCGGGACCTATAATTCACCCCTCCACTTT
TRBJ2-5 . TRBV6-5 TRBD1 CASRDRQSQETQYF TGTGCCAGCAGGGACAGGCAATCACAAGAGACCCAGTACTTC
TRBJ1-4 . TRBV19 TRBD1 CASSGQGRVEKLFF TGTGCCAGTAGTGGACAGGGTAGGGTTGAAAAACTGTTTTTT
TRBJ2-7 . TRBV7-9 . CASSPEGLPYEQYF TGTGCCAGCAGCCCCGAGGGCCTACCCTACGAGCAGTACTTC
TRBJ2-1 . TRBV28 TRBD1 CASSSPRTGDEQFF TGTGCCAGCAGTTCCCCTCGGACAGGGGATGAGCAGTTCTTC
TRBJ2-7 . TRBV4-3 TRBD1 CASSQDSRTGAYEQYF TGCGCCAGCAGCCAAGATTCAAGGACAGGGGCCTACGAGCAGTACTTC
TRBJ1-2 . TRBV7-8 . CASSSAGINF TGTGCCAGCAGCTCCGCGGGGATTAACTTC
TRBJ2-1 . TRBV11-2 . CASSVPTGKAYNEQFF TGTGCCAGCAGCGTACCCACAGGGAAGGCCTACAATGAGCAGTTCTTC
TRBJ1-5 . TRBV4-3 . CASSQEGRDNQPQHF TGCGCCAGCAGCCAAGAAGGGAGAGACAATCAGCCCCAGCATTTT
TRBJ2-2 . TRBV6-4 . CASSDSADTGELFF TGTGCCAGCAGTGACTCGGCAGATACCGGGGAGCTGTTTTTT
TRBJ1-4 . TRBV29-1 . CSVEEGNAEKLFF TGCAGCGTTGAGGAGGGTAACGCTGAAAAACTGTTTTTT
TRBJ1-5 . TRBV10-2 . CASSETLGAYSNQPQHF TGCGCCAGCAGTGAGACTCTGGGGGCCTATAGCAATCAGCCCCAGCATTTT
TRBJ2-7 . TRBV2 . CASSEGLYEQYF TGTGCCAGCAGTGAGGGCCTCTACGAGCAGTACTTC
TRBJ1-1 . TRBV7-9 TRBD1 CASNPGTDEAFF TGTGCCAGCAACCCCGGGACAGATGAAGCTTTCTTT
TRBJ1-1 . TRBV6-5 . CASSYSSGMNTEAFF TGTGCCAGCAGTTACTCGTCCGGGATGAACACTGAAGCTTTCTTT
TRBJ2-1 . TRBV2 . CASSEGMWLAYNEQFF TGTGCCAGCAGTGAAGGGATGTGGCTAGCCTACAATGAGCAGTTCTTC